These 2 T cell receptor beta chains were all obtained from the same sample, sequenced in a study of human T cells and chemical hapten exposure. In TCRdb, the RACE reads were re-called with MiXCR into one record per CDR3 protein. The sample records about 400,000 distinct CDR3 sequences, around 6% being singletons. As to time point: patch test 2, 6 weeks after DPC sensitization. As for treatment: therapeutic diphenylcyclopropenone sensitization with weekly scalp DPC. The starting material was whole blood, obtained in connection with sensitization to the hapten diphenylcyclopropenone (DPC). The source is a woman in her late teens or twenties with alopecia areata. Some clones in this sample may be carry-over from other donors' samples.

At least ten counts were recorded for this clonotype. The J gene is TRBJ2-7, the V gene TRBV10-3, with D unclear. Trimming removed 6 bases at V and 0 bases at J, with 9 bases between. This CDR3 region has 13 residues. Germline loops: CDR1 ENHRY, CDR2 SYGVKD. CDR3 in DNA: TGTGCCATCAGGGACCCCCGCTCCTACGAGCAGTACTTC. Protein sequence: CAIRDPRSYEQYF.

The V and J genes are TRBV7-9 and TRBJ2-3; 11 bases fit TRBD2. With V trimmed by 7 bases and J by 0 bases, 12 bases remained unmatched. This CDR3 is built from 18 residues. Germline assignment: CDR1 SEHNR and CDR2 FQNEAQ (reference sequence). The CDR3 nucleotides are TGTGCCAGCACCCCGCGGGCTAGCGGGGGGCCTAGCACAGATACGCAGTATTTT. This sequence encodes CASTPRASGGPSTDTQYF.